One and the same sample provided the 21 T cell receptor beta chains below, sequenced in a study of blood T cells in healthy people across ages. A second PCR, run for about 6 to 11 cycles, used a sample-barcoded 5' primer plus a J-beta primer mix. TCRdb called the 5' RACE reads again in MiXCR, with one record for every CDR3 protein. The table records around 800,000 distinct CDR3 sequences, less than 70% of them present only once. The sequenced sample was blood. The receptors shown here come from an elderly man in good health.

V gene TRBV18 combines with J gene TRBJ2-3; unclear D gene. CDR3 length: 14 amino acids. The V and J ends lost 3 bases and 14 bases respectively, with 21 bases between them. Germline V gene sequence: CDR1 KGHSH, CDR2 LQKENI. This CDR3 is CASSPLGLHRDAYF. In DNA, the CDR3 is TGTGCCAGCTCACCTCTGGGGTTGCACAGAGACGCGTATTTT.

The CDR3 region has the DNA TGCGCCAGCAGCCACGAGACCCGGAACAGGCACGGCTACACCTTC. The encoded protein is CASSHETRNRHGYTF. The rearrangement links TRBV4-1 to TRBJ1-2; perhaps TRBD1 as D (5 bases). Germline lookup yields CDR1 MGHRA and CDR2 YSYEKL. The length of the CDR3 is 15 residues. Trimming removed 3 bases at V and 8 bases at J, with 19 bases between.

The gene calls are TRBV2 and TRBJ2-4; 12 bases match TRBD2. Germline CDR1 SNHLY, CDR2 FYNNEI. There are 17 residues in the CDR3. V was clipped by 4 bases and J by 2 bases; unmatched bases: 6. The CDR3 region has the DNA TGTGCCAGCAGTGTTACTAGCGGGAGGATTACCAAAAACATTCAGTACTTC. Protein sequence: CASSVTSGRITKNIQYF.

The rearrangement joins TRBV12-5 to TRBJ1-2; no clear D. Trimming stripped 2 bases from V and 9 bases from J, with 10 bases between. Germline-derived CDR1 and CDR2 are LGHNT and FRNRAP. This CDR3 has 12 amino acids. CDR3 bases: TGTGCTAGTGGTTTGCCACCAAGCCGCTACACCTTC. Translating gives CASGLPPSRYTF.

This clonotype came up a few times. J is TRBJ2-1 and V is TRBV2; TRBD1 or TRBD2 may be the D gene (6 bases each). The CDR3 has 15 residues. The germline V gene has CDR1 SNHLY and CDR2 FYNNEI. V dropped 7 bases and J dropped 3 bases, with 16 bases sitting between them. The CDR3 loop reads CASTRGGRGYNEQFF. The CDR3 DNA reads TGTGCCAGCACCAGAGGGGGGCGTGGCTACAATGAGCAGTTCTTC. Full variable domain (rest looked up from reference TRBV2 and TRBJ2-1): EPEVTQTPSHQVTQMGQEVILRCVPISNHLYFYWYRQILGQKVEFLVSFYNNEISEKSEIFDDQFSVERPDGSNFTLKIRSTKLEDSAMYFCASTRGGRGYNEQFFGPGTRLTVL.

V gene TRBV29-1 combines with J gene TRBJ2-1; 8 positions match TRBD2. The CDR3 spans 14 residues. V was pared by 3 bases and J by 6 bases, with 7 bases of the junction left unmatched. Germline-derived CDR1 and CDR2 are SQVTM and ANQGSEA. This CDR3 reads CSVDGRAGVNEQFF. Written as DNA, the CDR3 is TGCAGCGTTGATGGACGAGCGGGAGTCAATGAGCAGTTCTTC.

This chain connects TRBV6-6 to TRBJ2-2; 7 nucleotides align to TRBD2. The CDR3 sequence is 17 residues long. Germline lookup yields CDR1 MNHNY and CDR2 SVGAGI (reference sequence). The V and J ends lost 2 bases and 7 bases, in that order; junction bases with no gene match: 13. The CDR3 sequence: CASSYGLADNRVGELFF. The DNA of the CDR3 is TGTGCCAGCAGTTACGGGCTAGCGGACAACCGGGTCGGGGAGCTGTTTTTT.

The gene calls are TRBV9 and TRBJ2-5, with D perhaps matching TRBD1 (6 bases). Germline values: CDR1 SGDLS, CDR2 YYNGEE. V was cut by 2 bases and J by 1 base, with 12 bases left in between. This CDR3 is 15 amino acids long. As DNA, the CDR3 is TGTGCCAGCAGCGTCGGCAGGGGCCCCCAAGAGACCCAGTACTTC. Protein: CASSVGRGPQETQYF.

This clonotype was picked up a small number of times. The chain links TRBV4-2 to TRBJ2-3; tentative D call: TRBD2 (6 bases). V gave up 0 bases and J gave up 14 bases, with 18 bases separating them. Germline values: CDR1 LGHNA, CDR2 YNFKEQ. The CDR3 sequence is 14 residues long. The CDR3 is CASSQEELARYAYF. The CDR3 region has the DNA TGTGCCAGCAGCCAAGAGGAACTAGCCCGATACGCGTATTTT.

This sequence joins TRBV12-3 or TRBV12-4 and TRBJ2-3; D assignment may be TRBD1 or TRBD2 (5 bases each). The germline V and J ends were trimmed by 6 bases and 6 bases, with 16 bases remaining between them. CDR3 size: 14 residues. As DNA, the CDR3 is TGTGCCAGCAGGGTCGACTCCGGGGCGGATACGCAGTATTTT. This gives the protein CASRVDSGADTQYF.

This rearrangement joins TRBV6-1 to TRBJ2-1; no firm D call. The length of the CDR3 is 14 residues. The V gene's germline CDR1 is MNHNS and CDR2 SASEGT. The V and J ends lost 11 bases and 4 bases respectively, with 18 bases between them. The CDR3 DNA reads TGTGCCCGGTTCCCCGAGATTAAATACAATGAGCAGTTCTTC. This encodes CARFPEIKYNEQFF.

This clonotype came up once. This chain links TRBV11-2 with TRBJ2-1; 8 nucleotides line up with TRBD2. J lost 5 bases, V lost 7 bases, and 10 bases had no gene match. The germline V gene encodes CDR1 SGHAT and CDR2 FQNNGV. The CDR3 runs 15 residues. CDR3 region: CASTYQAGVNNEQFF. The CDR3 region has the DNA TGTGCCAGCACCTACCAAGCGGGGGTTAACAATGAGCAGTTCTTC.

The chain is built from TRBV28 and TRBJ1-1; 8 bases are a match to TRBD1. The CDR3 runs to 15 residues. Trimming at V came to 7 bases and at J to 5 bases, leaving 12 bases not matched to a gene. Germline V gene sequence: CDR1 MDHEN, CDR2 SYDVKM. The CDR3 nucleotides are TGTGCCAGCACCGCGGGACAGGCACGTGGGACTGAAGCTTTCTTT. Translation: CASTAGQARGTEAFF.

The genes are TRBV20-1 and TRBJ1-5, with D possibly being TRBD1 (5 bases). With 5 bases removed from V and 10 bases from J, the gap between germline ends came to 15 bases. Germline-derived CDR1 and CDR2 are DFQATT and SNEGSKA (reference sequence). This CDR3 contains 12 residues. This CDR3 is CSAGGAPFPQHF. The CDR3 DNA follows: TGCAGTGCTGGAGGGGCCCCTTTTCCCCAGCATTTT.

The chain links TRBV12-3 or TRBV12-4 to TRBJ2-1; 8 nucleotides match TRBD2. V lost 6 bases and J lost 5; bases outside the gene matches: 15. CDR3 length: 17 residues. The CDR3, as DNA: TGTGCCAGCAGACAGTTCCACTTTAGCGGGAAGCACAATGAGCAGTTCTTC. It specifies CASRQFHFSGKHNEQFF.

The table lists this clonotype with a few counts. The V and J genes are TRBV12-3 or TRBV12-4 and TRBJ1-1, with TRBD1 matching 9 bases. The CDR3 has 13 residues. The junction had 5 bases not matched to a gene; V was cut back by 6 bases and J by 6 bases. In nucleotides, the CDR3 is TGTGCCAGCAGGGGGACAGGGTGGGCTGAAGCTTTCTTT. Its translation: CASRGTGWAEAFF.

This clonotype was recorded a few times. Here the CDR3 DNA reads TGTGCCAGCAGCCCCCCGGGAATTTACGAGCAGTACTTC. This translates into CASSPPGIYEQYF. The V call is TRBV7-2, the J call TRBJ2-5; a possible D gene is TRBD2 (5 bases). The J call may be faulty, since TRBJ2-7 better matches the DNA end. This CDR3 has 13 amino acids. Germline V gene sequence: CDR1 SGHTA, CDR2 FQGNSA.

This chain uses TRBV5-5 with TRBJ2-1, with a tentative D call TRBD2 (6 bases). V was pared by 3 bases and J by 7 bases, with 17 bases between. Germline V gives CDR1 SGHKS, CDR2 YYEKEE (reference sequence). The CDR3 length is 15 residues. The CDR3 DNA reads as TGTGCCAGCAGCTCGCGGGACGACGGAATAAATGAGCAGTTCTTC. Its protein product is CASSSRDDGINEQFF.

The CDR3 sequence is CASSYQQRGNTEAFF. The CDR3 region has the DNA TGTGCCAGCAGTTACCAGCAAAGGGGAAACACTGAAGCTTTCTTT. The chain combines TRBV6-5 with TRBJ1-1, with D tentatively TRBD1 (5 bases). Trimming stripped 2 bases from V and 2 bases from J, with 12 bases between. CDR3 length: 15 residues. Germline V gene lookup returns CDR1 MNHEY and CDR2 SVGAGI.

The genes are TRBV6-2 or TRBV6-3 and TRBJ2-3; D ambiguous. CDR1 MNHEY and CDR2 SVGEGT come from the germline V gene. The ends were cut back, 8 bases at V and 2 bases at J, with 8 bases in the middle. This CDR3 region has 12 residues. The CDR3 region has the DNA TGTGCCAGCGGTCCGTCCACAGATACGCAGTATTTT. As protein: CASGPSTDTQYF.

This clonotype has only one observation. This chain joins TRBV20-1 and TRBJ2-1; D remains unclear. Per the germline V gene, CDR1 is DFQATT and CDR2 is SNEGSKA (reference sequence). Trimming cost V 4 bases and J 9 bases, with 19 bases left between them. This CDR3 region has 14 residues. CDR3 nucleotide sequence: TGCAGTGCTACACGGCCCCCATCGGTTCCTGAGCAGTTCTTC. Protein: CSATRPPSVPEQFF.